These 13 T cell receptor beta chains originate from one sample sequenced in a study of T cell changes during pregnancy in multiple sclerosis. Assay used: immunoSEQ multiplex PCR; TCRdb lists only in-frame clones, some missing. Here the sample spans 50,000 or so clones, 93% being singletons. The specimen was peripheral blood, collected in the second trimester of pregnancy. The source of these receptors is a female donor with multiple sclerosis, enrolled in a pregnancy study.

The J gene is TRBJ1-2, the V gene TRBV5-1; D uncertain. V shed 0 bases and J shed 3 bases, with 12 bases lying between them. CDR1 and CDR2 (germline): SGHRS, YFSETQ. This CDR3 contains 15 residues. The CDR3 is CASSLEGEAYYGYTF. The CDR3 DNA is TGCGCCAGCAGCTTGGAGGGAGAAGCCTACTATGGCTACACCTTC.

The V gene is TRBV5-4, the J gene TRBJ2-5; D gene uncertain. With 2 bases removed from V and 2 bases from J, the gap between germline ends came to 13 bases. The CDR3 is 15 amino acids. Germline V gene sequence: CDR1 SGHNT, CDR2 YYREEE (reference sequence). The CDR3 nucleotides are TGTGCCAGCAGCTTAAAAACAGAGTATCAAGAGACCCAGTACTTC. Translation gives CASSLKTEYQETQYF.

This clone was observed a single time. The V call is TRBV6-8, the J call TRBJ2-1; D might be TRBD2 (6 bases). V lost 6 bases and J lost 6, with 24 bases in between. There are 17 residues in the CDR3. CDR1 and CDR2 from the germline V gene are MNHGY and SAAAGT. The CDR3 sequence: CASRRGGDLALGNEQFF. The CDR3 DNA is TGTGCCAGCAGGCGAGGCGGGGATTTAGCTCTAGGCAATGAGCAGTTCTTC.

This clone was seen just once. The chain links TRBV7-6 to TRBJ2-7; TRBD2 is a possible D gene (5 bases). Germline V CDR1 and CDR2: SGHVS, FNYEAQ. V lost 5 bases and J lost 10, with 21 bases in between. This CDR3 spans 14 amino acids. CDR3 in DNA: TGTGCCAGCAGCCCCCCAGAGGGCCCCCCTTATCAGTACTTC. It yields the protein CASSPPEGPPYQYF.

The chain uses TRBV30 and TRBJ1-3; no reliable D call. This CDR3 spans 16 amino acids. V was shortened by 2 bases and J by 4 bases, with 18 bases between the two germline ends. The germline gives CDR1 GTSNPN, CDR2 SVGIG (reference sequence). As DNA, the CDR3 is TGTGCCTGGAGTAAGGTCAGCTGGGGAGGAGGAAACACCATATATTTT. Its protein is CAWSKVSWGGGNTIYF.

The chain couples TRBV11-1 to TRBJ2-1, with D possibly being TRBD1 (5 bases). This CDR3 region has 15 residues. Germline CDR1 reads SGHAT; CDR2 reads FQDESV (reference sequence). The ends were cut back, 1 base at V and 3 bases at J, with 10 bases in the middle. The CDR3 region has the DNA TGTGCCAGCAGCTTAGACTCAGGGTACTACAATGAGCAGTTCTTC. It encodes CASSLDSGYYNEQFF.

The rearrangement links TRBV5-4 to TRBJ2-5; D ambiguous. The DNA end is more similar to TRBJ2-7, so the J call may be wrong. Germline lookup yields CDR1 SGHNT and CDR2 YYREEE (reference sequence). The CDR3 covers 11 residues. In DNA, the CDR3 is TGTGCCAGCAGCGTGGGTTACGAGCAGTACTTC. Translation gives CASSVGYEQYF.

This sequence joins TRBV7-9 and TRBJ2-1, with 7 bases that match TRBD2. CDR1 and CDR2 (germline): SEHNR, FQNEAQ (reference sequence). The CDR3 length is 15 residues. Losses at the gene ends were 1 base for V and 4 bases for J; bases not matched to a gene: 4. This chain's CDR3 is CASSLERGIYNEQFF. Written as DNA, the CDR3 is TGTGCCAGCAGCTTAGAGCGGGGAATTTACAATGAGCAGTTCTTC.

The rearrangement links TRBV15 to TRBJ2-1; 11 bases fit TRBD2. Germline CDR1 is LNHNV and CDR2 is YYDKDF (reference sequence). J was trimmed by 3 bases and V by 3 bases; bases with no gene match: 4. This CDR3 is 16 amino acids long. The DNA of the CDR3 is TGTGCCACCAGCAGTTTAACTAGCGGGAGCTACAATGAGCAGTTCTTC. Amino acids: CATSSLTSGSYNEQFF. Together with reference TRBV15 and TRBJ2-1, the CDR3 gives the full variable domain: DAMVIQNPRYQVTQFGKPVTLSCSQTLNHNVMYWYQQKSSQAPKLLFHYYDKDFNNEADTPDNFQSRRPNTSFCFLDIRSPGLGDTAMYLCATSSLTSGSYNEQFFGPGTRLTVL.

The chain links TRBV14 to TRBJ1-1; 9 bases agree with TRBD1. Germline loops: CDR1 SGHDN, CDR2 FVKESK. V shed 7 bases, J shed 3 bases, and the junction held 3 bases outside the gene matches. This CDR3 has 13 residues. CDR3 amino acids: CASKDRGYTEAFF. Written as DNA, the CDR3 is TGTGCCAGCAAGGACAGGGGATACACTGAAGCTTTCTTT.

CDR3 sequence (DNA): TGTGCCAGCAGCCCTTCGGAGCGTACTAGCACAGATACGCAGTATTTT. As protein: CASSPSERTSTDTQYF. This chain links TRBV7-6 with TRBJ2-3; D unclear. The CDR3 is 16 residues long. Trimming left V 5 bases short and J 0 bases short, with 15 bases between. The germline gives CDR1 SGHVS, CDR2 FNYEAQ.

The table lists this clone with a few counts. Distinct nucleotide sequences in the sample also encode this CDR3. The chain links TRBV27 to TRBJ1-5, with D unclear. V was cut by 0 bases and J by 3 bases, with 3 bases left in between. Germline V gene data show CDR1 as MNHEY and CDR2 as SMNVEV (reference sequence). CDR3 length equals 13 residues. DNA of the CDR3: TGTGCCAGCAGTTTATCCTACAATCAGCCCCAGCATTTT. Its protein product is CASSLSYNQPQHF.

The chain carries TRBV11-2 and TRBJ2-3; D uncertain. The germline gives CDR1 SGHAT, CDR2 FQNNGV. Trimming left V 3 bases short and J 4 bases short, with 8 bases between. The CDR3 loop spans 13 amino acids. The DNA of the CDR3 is TGTGCCAGCAGCTTCCAAGCGCCAGATACGCAGTATTTT. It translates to CASSFQAPDTQYF.